A selection of T cell receptor beta chains follows, all from one sample in a study of CD8 T cells in Susac syndrome. TCRdb used MiXCR to reprocess the immunoSEQ multiplex PCR reads, holding one entry per CDR3 protein. The table lists around 130,000 distinct CDR3 sequences, roughly 89% of them singletons. The sample was CD8+ T cells from PBMCs. The receptors come from a human donor with multiple sclerosis. Both conserved end residues are trimmed from each CDR3.

j_call | v_call | cdr3_aa
TRBJ1-2 | TRBV6-5 | ASSIQGSAGYT
TRBJ1-1 | TRBV19 | ASSHRTVEAF
TRBJ2-2 | TRBV27 | ASSLGGAGELF
TRBJ2-3 | TRBV12-3/TRBV12-4 | ASSLGTARGDTQY
TRBJ2-7 | TRBV5-6 | ASSPRASYEQY
TRBJ2-1 | TRBV5-4 | ASSLGTGGYEQF
TRBJ2-3 | TRBV12-3/TRBV12-4 | ASRGDFTDTQY
TRBJ2-1 | TRBV15 | ATSREGTANNEQF
TRBJ2-6 | TRBV6-4 | ASSDGTAISGANVLT
TRBJ1-2 | TRBV29-1 | SVEDRGLGYT
TRBJ2-5 | TRBV28 | ASNKGDPGRETQY
TRBJ2-5 | TRBV11-2 | ASSLMAGEGETQY
TRBJ1-2 | TRBV7-9 | ATRWGAKDGYT
TRBJ2-7 | TRBV13 | ASSLAPGTASSYEQY
TRBJ1-1 | TRBV5-4 | ASSLVGRGSTEAF
TRBJ2-1 | TRBV27 | ASRPSRDRVYEQF
TRBJ2-1 | TRBV7-9 | ASKTSGSDEQF
TRBJ1-4 | TRBV29-1 | SVRRGDEKLF
TRBJ2-2 | TRBV9 | ASRSGSTTGELF
TRBJ1-1 | TRBV27 | ASRHMTEAF
TRBJ2-7 | TRBV19 | ASSTSGTTYEQY
TRBJ1-5 | TRBV30 | AWSEQSDQPQH
TRBJ1-1 | TRBV20-1 | SARLMTDTEAF
TRBJ1-4 | TRBV4-2 | ASSQEYHATNEKLF
TRBJ2-3 | TRBV5-1 | ASSLGTTSTDTQY
TRBJ2-7 | TRBV6-2/TRBV6-3 | ASRRLGGRSDEQY
TRBJ1-2 | TRBV4-1 | ASSQEGQGYGYT
TRBJ2-7 | TRBV25-1 | ASSEYTDHEQY
TRBJ2-1 | TRBV9 | ASSVATSANEQF
TRBJ2-7 | TRBV9 | ASSALGGSGEQY
TRBJ1-2 | TRBV29-1 | SVSPLANYGYT
TRBJ2-5 | TRBV27 | ATRDPNPGETQY
TRBJ1-1 | TRBV30 | AWSVAQQTEAF
TRBJ2-2 | TRBV7-9 | ASSLSTGTTNTGELF
TRBJ2-7 | TRBV9 | ASSVSGTSGRENEQY